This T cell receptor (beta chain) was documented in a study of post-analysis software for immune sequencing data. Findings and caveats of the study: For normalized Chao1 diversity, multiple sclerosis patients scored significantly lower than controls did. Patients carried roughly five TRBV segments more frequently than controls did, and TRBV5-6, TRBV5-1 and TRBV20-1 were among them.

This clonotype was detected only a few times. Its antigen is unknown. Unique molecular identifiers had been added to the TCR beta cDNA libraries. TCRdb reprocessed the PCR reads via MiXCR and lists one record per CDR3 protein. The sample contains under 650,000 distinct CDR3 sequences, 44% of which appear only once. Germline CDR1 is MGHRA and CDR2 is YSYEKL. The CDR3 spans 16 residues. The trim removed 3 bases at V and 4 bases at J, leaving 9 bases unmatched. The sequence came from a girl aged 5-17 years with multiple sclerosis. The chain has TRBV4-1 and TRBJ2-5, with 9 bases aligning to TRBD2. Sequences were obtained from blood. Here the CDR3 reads CASSHLLAGPRETQYF. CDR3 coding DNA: TGCGCCAGCAGCCACCTACTAGCGGGCCCTCGAGAGACCCAGTACTTC.